This T cell receptor (beta chain) was captured by sequencing in a study of cytomegalovirus exposure and HLA in healthy donors. Study-wide results and caveats: Rare TCR sequences predominated, though certain public TCRs were found in many donors.

This CDR3 has 16 amino acids. Germline-derived CDR1 and CDR2 are SGHRS and YFSETQ. V shed 0 bases, J shed 4 bases, and the junction held 1 base outside the gene matches. Turning to this clone: Its cognate antigen is unknown.

Both 60 Vbeta primers and 13 Jbeta primers went into the PCR. Profiled with immunoSEQ multiplex PCR; TCRdb holds only in-frame clones, not every one. The sample yields 100,000 to 150,000 clones, roughly four fifths seen once. The clonotype was recovered from a boy aged 10-17 years in good health and CMV-seronegative. Source material: PBMCs. This rearrangement joins TRBV5-1 to TRBJ2-3, with 14 bases fitting TRBD2. The CDR3 DNA is TGCGCCAGCAGCTTGGAGACTAGCGGGAGGGCAGATACGCAGTATTTT. It codes for CASSLETSGRADTQYF.